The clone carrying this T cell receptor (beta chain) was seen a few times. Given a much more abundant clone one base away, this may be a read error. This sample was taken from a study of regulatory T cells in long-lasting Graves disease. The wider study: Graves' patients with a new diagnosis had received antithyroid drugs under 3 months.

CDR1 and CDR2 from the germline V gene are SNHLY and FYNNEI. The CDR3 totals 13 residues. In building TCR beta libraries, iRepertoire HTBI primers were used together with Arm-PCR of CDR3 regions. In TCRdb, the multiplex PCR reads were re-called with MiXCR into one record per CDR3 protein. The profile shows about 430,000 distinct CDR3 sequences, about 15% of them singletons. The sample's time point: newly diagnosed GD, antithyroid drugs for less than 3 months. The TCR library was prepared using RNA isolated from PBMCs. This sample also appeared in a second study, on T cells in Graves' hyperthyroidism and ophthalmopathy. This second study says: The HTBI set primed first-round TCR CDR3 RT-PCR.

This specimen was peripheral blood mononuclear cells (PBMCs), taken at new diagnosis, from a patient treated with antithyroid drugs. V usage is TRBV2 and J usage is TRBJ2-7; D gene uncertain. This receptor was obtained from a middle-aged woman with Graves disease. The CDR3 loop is CASSGIPPYERYF. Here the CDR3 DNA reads TGTGCCAGCAGTGGGATTCCCCCCTACGAGCGGTACTTC.